Presented here are 26 T cell receptor beta chains from one specimen sequenced in a study of blood T cell repertoires in COVID-19. Clones were sequenced by immunoSEQ multiplex PCR, and TCRdb holds only the in-frame ones, with some missing. The sample includes 90,000 to 120,000 clones, about 80% of them seen just once. Input material: peripheral blood. All receptors derive from a man aged 60-69 years with acute or convalescent COVID-19.

The V and J genes are TRBV29-1 and TRBJ2-1, with D possibly being TRBD1 (6 bases). Per germline, CDR1 SQVTM and CDR2 ANQGSEA. V lost 6 bases and J 3 bases, leaving 15 bases between the germline ends. The CDR3 contains 14 residues. The CDR3 sequence is CSVLGGAVYNEQFF. For the CDR3, the DNA is TGCAGCGTCTTAGGGGGAGCGGTCTACAATGAGCAGTTCTTC.

The chain combines TRBV29-1 with TRBJ2-1, with D maybe TRBD2 (6 bases). This CDR3 contains 14 residues. The V end was cut by 3 bases, the J end by 0 bases, with 9 bases between. CDR1 is SQVTM, CDR2 ANQGSEA, per germline. The CDR3 sequence: CSVDFSGSYNEQFF. The CDR3, as DNA: TGCAGCGTTGACTTTAGCGGCTCCTACAATGAGCAGTTCTTC.

This CDR3 reads CASVYRDKSVDTQYF. CDR3 DNA sequence: TGTGCCAGCGTGTACCGGGACAAATCGGTAGATACGCAGTATTTT. The chain employs TRBV28 and TRBJ2-3; TRBD1 is a possible D gene (6 bases). Germline V gene data show CDR1 as MDHEN and CDR2 as SYDVKM. Trimming stripped 8 bases from V and 5 bases from J, with 20 bases between. The CDR3 sequence is 15 residues long.

The chain carries TRBV6-5 and TRBJ1-6, with a possible D match to TRBD1 (5 bases). Per the germline V gene, CDR1 is MNHEY and CDR2 is SVGAGI. The CDR3 length is 15 residues. V was clipped by 8 bases and J by 9 bases, with 20 bases between them. The CDR3 nucleotides are TGTGCCAGCCGAGATCGGGACTCCCAGGGTTCACCCCTCCACTTT. It is translated as CASRDRDSQGSPLHF.

Points on this clone: Other DNA sequences in the same sample also yield this CDR3. The CDR3 here is CASSLGQGGYTF. CDR3 nucleotides: TGCGCCAGCAGCTTAGGACAGGGAGGCTACACCTTC. V gene TRBV5-1 combines with J gene TRBJ1-2; 8 bases map to TRBD1. Trimming removed 2 bases from V and 8 bases from J; junction bases left unmatched: 2. CDR3 length: 12 residues. Germline V gives CDR1 SGHRS, CDR2 YFSETQ.

This chain uses TRBV7-2 with TRBJ2-1; 8 bases are shared with TRBD2. The CDR3 runs to 15 residues. V lost 2 bases, J lost 3 bases, and 3 bases stayed unmatched. CDR1 is SGHTA, CDR2 FQGNSA, per germline. CDR3: CASSLSSGSYNEQFF. The CDR3 coding sequence is TGTGCCAGCAGCTTATCAAGCGGGAGCTACAATGAGCAGTTCTTC.

The V and J genes are TRBV11-2 and TRBJ1-1; no firm D call. CDR3 length equals 13 residues. Germline V gene lookup returns CDR1 SGHAT and CDR2 FQNNGV. The V end lost 0 bases, the J end lost 3 bases, and 5 bases lay between the germline ends. CDR3 bases: TGTGCCAGCAGCTTAGATCGTGACACTGAAGCTTTCTTT. This sequence encodes CASSLDRDTEAFF.

The CDR3 spells CASKLTADYEQYF. CDR3 nucleotide sequence: TGTGCCAGCAAGCTCACCGCCGATTACGAGCAGTACTTC. This chain connects TRBV6-5 to TRBJ2-7, with D uncertain. The CDR3 covers 13 residues. Trimming pared 7 bases from V and 4 bases from J, leaving 14 bases between. Germline V CDR1 and CDR2: MNHEY, SVGAGI.

The rearrangement uses TRBV29-1 and TRBJ2-5; 8 nucleotides agree with TRBD1. The trim removed 0 bases at V and 5 bases at J, leaving 5 bases unmatched. The CDR3 extends over 14 amino acids. Germline loops: CDR1 SQVTM, CDR2 ANQGSEA. The CDR3, as DNA: TGCAGCGTTGAAGAAGGACAGGGAGACGAGACCCAGTACTTC. Translated, it gives CSVEEGQGDETQYF.

A single count supports this clone. The V and J genes are TRBV9 and TRBJ2-1; D not certain. V gave up 0 bases and J gave up 0 bases, with 10 bases separating them. The germline CDR1 and CDR2 sequences are SGDLS and YYNGEE. The CDR3 is 16 amino acids. The CDR3 protein is CASSVGYAVSYNEQFF. DNA for the CDR3: TGTGCCAGCAGCGTAGGGTATGCGGTCTCCTACAATGAGCAGTTCTTC.

The genes are TRBV19 and TRBJ2-2, with 10 bases identical to TRBD1. Germline-derived CDR1 and CDR2 are LNHDA and SQIVND (reference sequence). J was trimmed by 3 bases and V by 5 bases; bases with no gene match: 9. This CDR3 contains 17 residues. DNA for the CDR3: TGTGCCAGTAGTCGGCGGGACAGGGGCGGCGACACCGGGGAGCTGTTTTTT. Protein product: CASSRRDRGGDTGELFF.

This rearrangement joins TRBV4-1 to TRBJ1-2, with unresolved D. CDR1 and CDR2 (germline): MGHRA, YSYEKL. Trimming took 7 bases from V and 2 from J, leaving 23 bases between them. CDR3 length equals 17 residues. The CDR3 here is CASNPSSSPTVNYGYTF. Here the CDR3 DNA reads TGCGCCAGCAACCCGAGCTCAAGCCCAACAGTAAACTATGGCTACACCTTC.

This clone was counted once. V and J are TRBV9 and TRBJ1-1; 9 nucleotides agree with TRBD1. J was trimmed by 1 base and V by 3 bases; bases with no gene match: 1. Germline-derived CDR1 and CDR2 are SGDLS and YYNGEE. The CDR3 sequence is 14 residues long. DNA of the CDR3: TGTGCCAGCAGCGCGGACAGGGGGAACACTGAAGCTTTCTTT. Residues: CASSADRGNTEAFF.

This clone has a single count. The chain is built from TRBV19 and TRBJ2-2; 7 bases line up with TRBD2. V lost 4 bases and J lost 3; bases outside the gene matches: 5. The germline CDR1 and CDR2 sequences are LNHDA and SQIVND (reference sequence). The CDR3 has 15 amino acids. The CDR3 DNA sequence: TGTGCCAGTAGTACGGGTCGGGGGGACACCGGGGAGCTGTTTTTT. This gives the protein CASSTGRGDTGELFF.

The J gene is TRBJ2-1, the V gene TRBV5-4; 11 nucleotides agree with TRBD1. The CDR3 has 15 residues. CDR1 is SGHNT, CDR2 YYREEE, per germline (reference sequence). V shed 4 bases, J shed 7 bases, and the junction held 7 bases outside the gene matches. CDR3 coding DNA: TGTGCCAGCAGCCCCCGGGGACAGGGGGATAATGAGCAGTTCTTC. This codes for CASSPRGQGDNEQFF.

The gene calls are TRBV6-6 and TRBJ2-2, with 13 bases matching TRBD2. CDR1 is MNHNY and CDR2 is SVGAGI in the germline V gene (reference sequence). This CDR3 region has 15 residues. Trimming took 7 bases from V and 7 from J; bases not matched to a gene: 6. DNA for the CDR3: TGTGCCAGCAATAGGGGACTAGCGGGATTCGGGGAGCTGTTTTTT. Translating it yields CASNRGLAGFGELFF.

This clone has more than one count but fewer than ten. In nucleotides, the CDR3 is TGTGCCAGCAGTGAAGCGCTTCTTGGGGGCAGGGAGGGCTATGGCTACACCTTC. Its protein product is CASSEALLGGREGYGYTF. V is TRBV2 and J is TRBJ1-2; TRBD1 is a possible D gene (6 bases). Trimming cost V 0 bases and J 4 bases, with 21 bases left between them. This CDR3 has 18 amino acids. Per the germline V gene, CDR1 is SNHLY and CDR2 is FYNNEI.

The CDR3 bases are TGTGCCAGCAGTTTAAGCGGGAGCTGGGCCGGGGAGCTGTTTTTT. Amino acids: CASSLSGSWAGELFF. The chain has TRBV28 and TRBJ2-2; 8 nucleotides align to TRBD2. This CDR3 contains 15 residues. Losses at the gene ends were 2 bases for V and 6 bases for J; bases not matched to a gene: 5. Germline CDR1 is MDHEN and CDR2 is SYDVKM.

The V and J genes are TRBV7-2 and TRBJ2-5; D is perhaps TRBD2 (7 bases). Trimming left V 7 bases short and J 2 bases short, with 14 bases between. CDR3 length: 14 residues. Germline lookup yields CDR1 SGHTA and CDR2 FQGNSA. CDR3 amino acids: CASTPGGLQETQYF. The CDR3 DNA follows: TGTGCCAGCACCCCGGGGGGCCTACAAGAGACCCAGTACTTC.

V is TRBV5-1 and J is TRBJ2-2; D is perhaps TRBD1 (7 bases). The CDR3 is made up of 15 amino acids. V lost 3 bases and J 3 bases, leaving 12 bases between the germline ends. Germline V gene lookup returns CDR1 SGHRS and CDR2 YFSETQ. This CDR3 reads CASSSRGTHTGELFF. DNA for the CDR3: TGCGCCAGCAGCTCCAGGGGGACTCACACCGGGGAGCTGTTTTTT. Complete variable domain (other parts from reference TRBV5-1 and TRBJ2-2): KAGVTQTPRYLIKTRGQQVTLSCSPISGHRSVSWYQQTPGQGLQFLFEYFSETQRNKGNFPGRFSGRQFSNSRSEMNVSTLELGDSALYLCASSSRGTHTGELFFGEGSRLTVL.

This clone was detected only a few times. The chain links TRBV28 to TRBJ2-7; D unresolved. The ends were cut back, 3 bases at V and 2 bases at J, with 8 bases in the middle. Germline lookup yields CDR1 MDHEN and CDR2 SYDVKM. This CDR3 is 13 amino acids long. DNA of the CDR3: TGTGCCAGCAGTTTTAACAGCCCCTACGAGCAGTACTTC. This translates into CASSFNSPYEQYF.

Here the CDR3 DNA reads TGTGCCAGCAGCACCGACAGGGTAAGGGGATTGGCCCAGCATTTT. This translates into CASSTDRVRGLAQHF. The rearrangement links TRBV7-9 to TRBJ1-5, with 7 bases aligning to TRBD1. The CDR3 has 15 residues. Germline lookup yields CDR1 SEHNR and CDR2 FQNEAQ (reference sequence). V lost 5 bases, J lost 11 bases, and 15 bases stayed unmatched.

This chain links TRBV24-1 with TRBJ2-1; D unclear. CDR1 is KGHDR and CDR2 is SFDVKD in the germline V gene. The CDR3 loop spans 14 amino acids. V was trimmed by 0 bases and J by 6 bases, leaving 8 bases between them. The CDR3 DNA reads as TGTGCCACCAGTGATTTGTTTTCTCCCAATGAGCAGTTCTTC. Translating gives CATSDLFSPNEQFF.

This rearrangement joins TRBV7-2 to TRBJ1-1; unclear D gene. The CDR3 is 12 residues long. CDR1 is SGHTA and CDR2 is FQGNSA in the germline V gene. Trimming removed 4 bases from V and 11 bases from J, with 14 bases in between. CDR3 DNA sequence: TGTGCCAGCAGCTCCGGCGGGCCTAGGGCTTTCTTT. Translating gives CASSSGGPRAFF.

The V call is TRBV15, the J call TRBJ2-5, with no clear D. Germline values: CDR1 LNHNV, CDR2 YYDKDF (reference sequence). Trimming stripped 0 bases from V and 5 bases from J, with 10 bases between. This CDR3 spans 14 amino acids. CDR3 DNA sequence: TGTGCCACCAGCAGAGAGATACGGTGGGAGACCCAGTACTTC. It translates to CATSREIRWETQYF.

This chain links TRBV7-8 with TRBJ1-1; D is unresolved. The V gene's germline CDR1 is SGHVS and CDR2 FQNEAQ. The CDR3 covers 17 residues. The V gene lost 5 bases and the J gene lost 1 base, with 20 bases spanning the gap. CDR3 residues: CASSLEASFGANTEAFF. Here the CDR3 DNA reads TGTGCCAGCAGCCTCGAAGCGAGTTTCGGAGCGAACACTGAAGCTTTCTTT.